Each of the 2 T cell receptor beta chains below was sequenced from the same sample in a study of Tregs in tolerant kidney transplant recipients (dated by TCRdb to about 2019). The protocol used for the library was the immunoSEQ multiplex PCR assay. Not all clones reach the TCRdb copy of this immuneACCESS table, which keeps in-frame sequences only. Checked studies attribute under half of the gap to unresolved V genes and leave the rest unexplained. The sample records approximately 60,000 clones, approximately 89% of which are singletons. The top ten constitute 3.8% of the sample. The time point label of this sample denotes: 6 months after combined kidney and bone marrow transplant. The transplants used related donors along with nonmyeloablative bone marrow transplantation, and in the human trials mixed chimerism was transient. Specimen: CD4+ T cells from blood (PBMCs), collected 6 months after the transplant. The receptors shown here come from a human patient who received a combined kidney and bone marrow transplant. Following transplantation, part of the T cell population may be supplied by the graft donor rather than the patient.

CDR3 sequence: CSVEQGDYGYTF. CDR3 nucleotides: TGCAGCGTCGAACAGGGCGACTATGGCTACACCTTC. This chain joins TRBV29-1 and TRBJ1-2; a weak D match, TRBD1 (6 bases). Between the trimmed V and J ends, which lost 6 bases and 3 bases, there was a span of 11 bases. The CDR3 sequence is 12 residues long. Germline V gene sequence: CDR1 SQVTM, CDR2 ANQGSEA.

The chain uses TRBV19 and TRBJ1-5; 7 nucleotides line up with TRBD1. The V segment lost 5 bases and the J segment 7 bases; nucleotides outside the gene matches: 17. The CDR3 runs 17 residues. Germline assignment: CDR1 LNHDA and CDR2 SQIVND (reference sequence). DNA for the CDR3: TGTGCCAGTAGTTACAAAGGACAGGCGAGATTTGGCCAGCCCCAGCATTTT. Translating gives CASSYKGQARFGQPQHF.